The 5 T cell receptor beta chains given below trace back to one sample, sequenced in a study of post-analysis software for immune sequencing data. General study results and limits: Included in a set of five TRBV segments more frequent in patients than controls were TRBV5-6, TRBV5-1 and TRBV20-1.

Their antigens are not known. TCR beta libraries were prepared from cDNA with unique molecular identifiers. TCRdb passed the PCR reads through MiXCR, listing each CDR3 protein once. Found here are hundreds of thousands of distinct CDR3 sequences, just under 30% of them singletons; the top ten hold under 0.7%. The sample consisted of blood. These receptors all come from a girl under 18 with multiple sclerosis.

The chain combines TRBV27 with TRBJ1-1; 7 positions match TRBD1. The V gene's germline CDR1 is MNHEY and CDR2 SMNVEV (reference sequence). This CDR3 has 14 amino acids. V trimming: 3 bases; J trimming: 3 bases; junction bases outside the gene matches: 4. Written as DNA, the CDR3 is TGTGCCAGCAGTTTCTACAGGGGCGACACTGAAGCTTTCTTT. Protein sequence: CASSFYRGDTEAFF.

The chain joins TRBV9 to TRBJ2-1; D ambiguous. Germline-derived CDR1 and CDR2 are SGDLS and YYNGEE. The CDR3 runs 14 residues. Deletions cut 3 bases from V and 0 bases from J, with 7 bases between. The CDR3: CASSDESSYNEQFF. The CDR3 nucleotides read TGTGCCAGCAGCGATGAAAGCTCCTACAATGAGCAGTTCTTC.

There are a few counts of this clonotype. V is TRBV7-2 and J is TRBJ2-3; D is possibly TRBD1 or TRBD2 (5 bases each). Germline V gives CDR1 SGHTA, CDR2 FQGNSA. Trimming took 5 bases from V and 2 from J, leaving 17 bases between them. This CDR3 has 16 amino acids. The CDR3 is CASSPRGAGLTDTQYF. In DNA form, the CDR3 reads TGTGCCAGCAGCCCCCGTGGGGCGGGCCTCACAGATACGCAGTATTTT.

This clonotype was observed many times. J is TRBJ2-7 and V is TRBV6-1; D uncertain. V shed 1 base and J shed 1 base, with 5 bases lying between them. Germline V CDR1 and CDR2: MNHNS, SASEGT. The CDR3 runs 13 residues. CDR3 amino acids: CASSEGLSYEQYF. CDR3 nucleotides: TGTGCCAGCAGTGAAGGTCTGTCCTACGAGCAGTACTTC.

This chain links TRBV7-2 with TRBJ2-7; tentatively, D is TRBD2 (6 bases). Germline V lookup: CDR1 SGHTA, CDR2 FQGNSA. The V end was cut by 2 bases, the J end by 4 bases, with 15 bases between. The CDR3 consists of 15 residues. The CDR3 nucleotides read TGTGCCAGCAGCTTAAACCCGGGAGACAATTACGAGCAGTACTTC. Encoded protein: CASSLNPGDNYEQYF.